Described below is a single T cell receptor beta chain sequence and its context. These data belong to a study of blood T cell repertoires in COVID-19. Looking at the study overall: Researchers got acute and convalescent COVID-19 samples from the United States, Italy and Spain. Sources were T cells, B-cell-depleted T cells, or PBMCs; the material itself was cDNA or gDNA.

Per the authors' pipeline: Amplified reference gene primers provided the basis for estimating nucleated cell counts. Data came from immunoSEQ multiplex PCR; TCRdb stores just in-frame clones and leaves some out. V and J calls and clone size are as listed in that table; D and trimming were resolved from the DNA. Among about 89,000 clones, more than 65% were seen once, and the ten largest hold 6.3%. It was during active infection that Seattle patients were enrolled and then longitudinally followed. This CDR3 has 14 residues. Germline CDR1 SGHAT, CDR2 FQDESV (reference sequence). V dropped 2 bases and J dropped 4 bases, with 11 bases sitting between them.

The sequenced material came from peripheral blood. The clonotype originates from a man between 65 and 85 years old with COVID-19, enrolled during active disease. The chain couples TRBV11-1 to TRBJ2-5; perhaps TRBD1 as D (5 bases). The CDR3 region is CASSLTQGVETQYF. Here the CDR3 DNA reads TGTGCCAGCAGCTTAACGCAGGGTGTAGAGACCCAGTACTTC.